The next 28 T cell receptor beta chains were all read from a single sample in a study of T cells in Graves' hyperthyroidism and ophthalmopathy. RNA transcripts served as the template for amplifying TCR beta CDR3 regions. First-round RT-PCR targeting the TCR CDR3 was performed with the HTBI primer set. In TCRdb, the multiplex PCR reads were re-called with MiXCR into one record per CDR3 protein. The data show 600,000 or so distinct CDR3 sequences, with 46% seen just once and about 7.8% held by the top ten. Material: peripheral blood or thyroid tissue (not recorded which). These receptors came from a woman under 30 with Graves' hyperthyroidism.

This clonotype has at least ten counts. With a much larger clone just one base away, this may be a read error. The chain has TRBV2 and TRBJ1-6; D unresolved. The ends were cut back, 4 bases at V and 5 bases at J, with 3 bases in the middle. The germline gives CDR1 SNHLY, CDR2 FYNNEI. This CDR3 comprises 12 residues. The CDR3 bases are TGTGCCAGCAGTGTAAATAATTCACCCCTCCACTTT. Residues: CASSVNNSPLHF.

The gene calls are TRBV5-1 and TRBJ2-7; D unresolved. The CDR3 extends over 16 amino acids. V lost 0 bases and J 4 bases, leaving 17 bases between the germline ends. Germline V CDR1 and CDR2: SGHRS, YFSETQ. CDR3 region: CASSLADQDIRYEQYF. Written as DNA, the CDR3 is TGCGCCAGCAGCTTGGCCGATCAGGATATCCGGTACGAGCAGTACTTC.

The table lists this clonotype with many counts. The CDR3 DNA is TGTGCCAGCTCACCCGCCGCAAACCGAAACACCATATATTTT. The encoded protein is CASSPAANRNTIYF. This chain joins TRBV25-1 and TRBJ1-3; D gene uncertain. The ends were cut back, 8 bases at V and 5 bases at J, with 16 bases in the middle. The CDR3 spans 14 residues. The germline V gene has CDR1 MGHDK and CDR2 SYGVNS.

The rearrangement links TRBV11-1 to TRBJ1-2; 7 nucleotides match TRBD1. Unmatched junction bases numbered 4, after V lost 2 bases and J lost 4 bases. Per the germline V gene, CDR1 is SGHAT and CDR2 is FQDESV (reference sequence). CDR3 length equals 14 residues. The CDR3 is CASSLIRDSYGYTF. DNA of the CDR3: TGTGCCAGCAGCTTAATCCGGGACAGCTATGGCTACACCTTC.

In this sample, this clonotype turned up many times. CDR3 amino acids: CATSESGTGRDQPQHF. CDR3 bases: TGTGCCACCAGTGAGTCCGGGACAGGGCGTGATCAGCCCCAGCATTTT. The chain recombines TRBV24-1 with TRBJ1-5; 9 bases line up with TRBD1. This CDR3 spans 16 amino acids. The V segment lost 4 bases and the J segment 5 bases; nucleotides outside the gene matches: 8. Per germline, CDR1 KGHDR and CDR2 SFDVKD.

V usage is TRBV7-9 and J usage is TRBJ2-2, with D possibly called TRBD1 or TRBD2 (6 bases each). Germline V gene data show CDR1 as SEHNR and CDR2 as FQNEAQ (reference sequence). The CDR3 is 14 residues long. Trimming shortened V by 9 bases and J by 4 bases, and 15 bases separated the two germline ends. The CDR3 bases are TGTGCCAGTAGGGGGAGGTGGAGCACCGGGGAGCTGTTTTTT. Protein sequence: CASRGRWSTGELFF. The variable domain in full, completed from reference TRBV7-9 and TRBJ2-2, reads DTGVSQNPRHKITKRGQNVTFRCDPISEHNRLYWYRQTLGQGPEFLTYFQNEAQLEKSRLLSDRFSAERPKGSFSTLEIQRTEQGDSAMYLCASRGRWSTGELFFGEGSRLTVL.

Details on this clonotype: The germline gene is not matched at one end of the junction; a read error may be the cause. V gene TRBV10-3 combines with J gene TRBJ1-2; 11 nucleotides align to TRBD1. Looked up from germline, CDR1 is ENHRY and CDR2 is SYGVKD. The CDR3 runs 16 residues. CDR3 DNA: TGTGCCAGCAGTGACCCGGGACAGGGGGAGACCTATGGCTACACCTTC. It is translated as CASSDPGQGETYGYTF.

This clonotype was detected only a few times. The chain has TRBV4-3 and TRBJ1-4; D gene ambiguous. Between the trimmed V and J ends, which lost 1 base and 7 bases, there was a span of 7 bases. This CDR3 comprises 13 residues. The germline V gene encodes CDR1 LGHNA and CDR2 YSLEER. CDR3 DNA sequence: TGCGCCAGCAGCCAAGTGGGAGGTGAAAAACTGTTTTTT. Translated, it gives CASSQVGGEKLFF.

Concerning this clonotype itself: The junction does not match germline at one end; this may be a read error. J is TRBJ2-7 and V is TRBV7-9; D assignment may be TRBD1 or TRBD2 (5 bases each). CDR3 size: 16 residues. Germline CDR1 and CDR2: SEHNR and FQNEAQ (reference sequence). The CDR3 loop reads CASSQEGAASTYEQYF. The CDR3 DNA sequence: TGCGCCAGCAGCCAAGAAGGGGCCGCTAGCACCTACGAGCAGTACTTC.

This clonotype was detected ten times or more. V and J are TRBV24-1 and TRBJ1-1; D not resolved. In germline, CDR1 is KGHDR, CDR2 SFDVKD. Trimming pared 1 base from V and 5 bases from J, leaving 7 bases between. CDR3 length: 13 residues. Written as DNA, the CDR3 is TGTGCCACCAGTGATTTAGGGTGGACTGAAGCTTTCTTT. This gives the protein CATSDLGWTEAFF.

The V gene is TRBV5-1, the J gene TRBJ2-5; D unresolved. CDR3 length: 14 residues. Trimming shortened V by 2 bases and J by 4 bases, and 12 bases separated the two germline ends. CDR1 and CDR2 (germline): SGHRS, YFSETQ. The CDR3 is CASSFGAAGETQYF. As DNA, the CDR3 is TGCGCCAGCAGCTTCGGCGCGGCAGGAGAGACCCAGTACTTC. The full variable domain, rest sourced from reference TRBV5-1 and TRBJ2-5, is KAGVTQTPRYLIKTRGQQVTLSCSPISGHRSVSWYQQTPGQGLQFLFEYFSETQRNKGNFPGRFSGRQFSNSRSEMNVSTLELGDSALYLCASSFGAAGETQYFGPGTRLLVL.

The chain carries TRBV10-2 and TRBJ2-5, with D perhaps being TRBD1 or TRBD2 (5 bases each). Germline V gene sequence: CDR1 WSHSY, CDR2 SAAADI. V was trimmed by 5 bases and J by 9 bases, leaving 16 bases between them. The CDR3 sequence is 13 residues long. The CDR3 protein is CASSPGRGQPQYF. For the CDR3, the DNA is TGCGCCAGCAGTCCAGGGAGAGGTCAGCCCCAGTACTTC.

The V gene is TRBV7-8, the J gene TRBJ1-5; D is possibly TRBD1 (5 bases). Germline loops: CDR1 SGHVS, CDR2 FQNEAQ. The CDR3 is 14 amino acids. The V and J ends lost 5 bases and 3 bases respectively, with 11 bases between them. The DNA for the CDR3 is TGTGCCAGCAGCCCTGGGGCAGACAATCAGCCCCAGCATTTT. It yields the protein CASSPGADNQPQHF.

The J gene is TRBJ2-2, the V gene TRBV7-9; 9 nucleotides line up with TRBD2. V shed 3 bases, J shed 8 bases, and the junction held 7 bases outside the gene matches. Germline lookup yields CDR1 SEHNR and CDR2 FQNEAQ (reference sequence). The CDR3 sequence is 15 residues long. The CDR3 loop reads CASSFYVSGSGELFF. The CDR3 DNA sequence: TGTGCCAGCAGCTTTTACGTTAGCGGGAGTGGGGAGCTGTTTTTT. The variable domain in full, with the rest retrieved from reference TRBV7-9 and TRBJ2-2, is DTGVSQNPRHKITKRGQNVTFRCDPISEHNRLYWYRQTLGQGPEFLTYFQNEAQLEKSRLLSDRFSAERPKGSFSTLEIQRTEQGDSAMYLCASSFYVSGSGELFFGEGSRLTVL.

This clonotype was detected once. The chain joins TRBV7-6 to TRBJ1-5; 9 bases are a match to TRBD1. V shed 8 bases, J shed 4 bases, and the junction held 6 bases outside the gene matches. The germline gives CDR1 SGHVS, CDR2 FNYEAQ. The CDR3 runs 14 residues. CDR3 DNA: TGTGCCAGCTTAGCAGGACAGGGGAATCAGCCCCAGCATTTT. It is translated as CASLAGQGNQPQHF. Full variable domain (rest looked up from reference TRBV7-6 and TRBJ1-5): GAGVSQSPRYKVTKRGQDVALRCDPISGHVSLYWYRQALGQGPEFLTYFNYEAQQDKSGLPNDRFSAERPEGSISTLTIQRTEQRDSAMYRCASLAGQGNQPQHFGDGTRLSIL.

This chain links TRBV5-8 with TRBJ2-7; either TRBD1 or TRBD2 may supply D (5 bases each). The length of the CDR3 is 15 residues. Per germline, CDR1 SGHTS and CDR2 YDEGEE. With 4 bases removed from V and 0 bases from J, the gap between germline ends came to 14 bases. The CDR3 DNA follows: TGTGCCAGCAGCACCCGAACTAGGGGCTCCTACGAGCAGTACTTC. Translation: CASSTRTRGSYEQYF.

To note about this clonotype: Sequence at one end of the junction differs from germline and may be a read error. The chain joins TRBV19 to TRBJ1-5; D gene ambiguous. CDR1 and CDR2 (germline): LNHDA, SQIVND (reference sequence). This CDR3 spans 16 amino acids. The CDR3 here is CASGIVAMPPAQPQHF. The CDR3 DNA is TGTGCCAGTGGTATAGTAGCCATGCCCCCCGCTCAGCCCCAGCATTTT.

The rearrangement uses TRBV29-1 and TRBJ2-7; TRBD1 matches 10 bases. Germline CDR1 is SQVTM and CDR2 is ANQGSEA. The V segment lost 2 bases and the J segment 4 bases; nucleotides outside the gene matches: 5. The CDR3 extends over 14 amino acids. CDR3: CSVEKTGGGYEQYF. For the CDR3, the DNA is TGCAGCGTTGAAAAGACAGGGGGCGGTTACGAGCAGTACTTC.

This clonotype was detected ten times or more. The V and J genes are TRBV10-3 and TRBJ2-7, with 8 bases matching TRBD2. Germline V gene sequence: CDR1 ENHRY, CDR2 SYGVKD. The V and J ends lost 2 bases and 7 bases, in that order; junction bases with no gene match: 10. The CDR3 extends over 15 amino acids. This CDR3 reads CAISEATGTRSEQYF. As DNA, the CDR3 is TGTGCCATCAGTGAGGCCACCGGGACTAGAAGTGAGCAGTACTTC.

The sample holds a few counts of this clonotype. The chain uses TRBV27 and TRBJ1-2; 10 bases align to TRBD1. Trimming took 0 bases from V and 13 from J; bases not matched to a gene: 8. The CDR3 loop spans 14 amino acids. Germline V gives CDR1 MNHEY, CDR2 SMNVEV (reference sequence). The CDR3, as DNA: TGTGCCAGCAGTTTATCAGAGGACAGGGGGTCGACCACCTTC. Its protein is CASSLSEDRGSTTF.

This sequence joins TRBV29-1 and TRBJ2-7; TRBD2 aligns across 10 bases. The germline CDR1 and CDR2 sequences are SQVTM and ANQGSEA. Trimming took 8 bases from V and 3 from J; bases not matched to a gene: 4. The CDR3 has 12 residues. In DNA, the CDR3 is TGCAGCCTGGGACTAGCGCACTACGAGCAGTACTTC. It yields the protein CSLGLAHYEQYF.

This clonotype was observed a few times. The genes are TRBV2 and TRBJ2-2; 10 bases line up with TRBD1. Looked up from germline, CDR1 is SNHLY and CDR2 is FYNNEI. This CDR3 has 16 amino acids. V was pared by 1 base and J by 6 bases, with 5 bases of the junction left unmatched. This CDR3 reads CASSEEGQGRAGELFF. The CDR3 DNA sequence: TGTGCCAGCAGTGAAGAGGGACAGGGGCGCGCCGGGGAGCTGTTTTTT.

This clonotype showed up many times. The chain links TRBV2 to TRBJ2-5; no definite D call. CDR3 length: 11 residues. Germline loops: CDR1 SNHLY, CDR2 FYNNEI. Trimming took 6 bases from V and 2 from J, leaving 4 bases between them. CDR3 bases: TGTGCCAGCAGAGAGCAAGAGACCCAGTACTTC. Protein: CASREQETQYF.

This clonotype was recorded only once. The V gene is TRBV10-3, the J gene TRBJ1-1; D gene uncertain. The V and J ends lost 2 bases and 1 base respectively, with 8 bases between them. CDR3 size: 14 residues. Germline CDR1 is ENHRY and CDR2 is SYGVKD. The CDR3 DNA reads TGTGCCATCAGTGAGACAGATAGGAACACTGAAGCTTTCTTT. Amino acid sequence: CAISETDRNTEAFF.

This clonotype was observed at least ten times. The genes are TRBV10-3 and TRBJ2-7, with 11 bases identical to TRBD2. The CDR3 is 16 residues long. The trim removed 2 bases at V and 2 bases at J, leaving 5 bases unmatched. The germline CDR1 and CDR2 sequences are ENHRY and SYGVKD. The CDR3 here is CAISEIASGRTYEQYF. CDR3 bases: TGTGCCATCAGTGAGATCGCTAGCGGGAGGACCTACGAGCAGTACTTC.

This clonotype was counted many times. This sequence joins TRBV7-8 and TRBJ2-7, with unresolved D. Germline assignment: CDR1 SGHVS and CDR2 FQNEAQ. The CDR3 extends over 15 amino acids. V lost 1 base, J lost 5 bases, and 15 bases lay in between. This CDR3 is CASSLVGTSGHEQYF. As DNA, the CDR3 is TGTGCCAGCAGCTTAGTGGGAACCTCCGGCCACGAGCAGTACTTC.

The gene calls are TRBV20-1 and TRBJ2-5; the match to TRBD1 covers 10 bases. Germline V gene lookup returns CDR1 DFQATT and CDR2 SNEGSKA (reference sequence). The junction had 7 bases not matched to a gene; V was cut back by 2 bases and J by 4 bases. The CDR3 is 15 amino acids. CDR3 bases: TGCAGTGCTAGATCGGACAGGGGGAGTCGAGAGACCCAGTACTTC. Amino acid sequence: CSARSDRGSRETQYF.

In this sample, this clonotype turned up a few times. V and J are TRBV20-1 and TRBJ1-1, with D unclear. The CDR3 runs to 13 residues. The ends were cut back, 3 bases at V and 1 base at J, with 9 bases in the middle. The germline gives CDR1 DFQATT, CDR2 SNEGSKA (reference sequence). CDR3 in amino acids: CSARTERNTEAFF. The DNA of the CDR3 is TGCAGTGCTAGGACGGAGCGGAACACTGAAGCTTTCTTT.